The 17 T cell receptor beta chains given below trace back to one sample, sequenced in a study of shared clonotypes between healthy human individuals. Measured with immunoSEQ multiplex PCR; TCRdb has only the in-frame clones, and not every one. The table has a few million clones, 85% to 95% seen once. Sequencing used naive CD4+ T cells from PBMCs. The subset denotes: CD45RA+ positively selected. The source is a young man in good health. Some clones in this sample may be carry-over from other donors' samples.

CDR3 nucleotide sequence: TGTGCCAGCAGCAATTTACCAGGGACTTCCTACGGGCAGTACTTC. Its protein is CASSNLPGTSYGQYF. This rearrangement joins TRBV21-1 to TRBJ2-7; the tabulated D call, TRBD2, remains unverified against the DNA. TRBV21-1 is noted as a pseudogene. The CDR3 runs 15 residues.

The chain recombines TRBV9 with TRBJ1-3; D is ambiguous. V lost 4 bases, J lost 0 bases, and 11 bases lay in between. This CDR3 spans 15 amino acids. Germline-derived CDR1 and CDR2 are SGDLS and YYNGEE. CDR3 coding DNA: TGTGCCAGCAGCCTTCACCTTTACTCTGGAAACACCATATATTTT. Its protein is CASSLHLYSGNTIYF.

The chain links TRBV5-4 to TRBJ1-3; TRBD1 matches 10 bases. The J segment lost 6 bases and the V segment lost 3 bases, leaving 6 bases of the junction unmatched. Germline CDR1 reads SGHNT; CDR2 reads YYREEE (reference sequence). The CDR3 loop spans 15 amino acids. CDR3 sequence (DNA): TGTGCCAGCAGCTCCCGGGACAGGGGCGAAAACACCATATATTTT. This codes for CASSSRDRGENTIYF.

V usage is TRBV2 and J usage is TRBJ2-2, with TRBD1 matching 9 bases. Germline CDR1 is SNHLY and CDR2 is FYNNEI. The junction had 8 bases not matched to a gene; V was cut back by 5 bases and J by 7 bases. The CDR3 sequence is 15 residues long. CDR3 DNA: TGTGCCAGCAGTTACACTGGACAGGGGAGCGGGGAGCTGTTTTTT. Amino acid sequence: CASSYTGQGSGELFF.

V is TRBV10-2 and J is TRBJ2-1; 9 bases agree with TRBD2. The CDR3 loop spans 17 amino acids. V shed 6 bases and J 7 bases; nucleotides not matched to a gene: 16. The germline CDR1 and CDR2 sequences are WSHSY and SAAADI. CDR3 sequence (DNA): TGCGCCAGCAGCCGCCGTGGGCGGGAGGGGTTACGGAATGAGCAGTTCTTC. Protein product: CASSRRGREGLRNEQFF.

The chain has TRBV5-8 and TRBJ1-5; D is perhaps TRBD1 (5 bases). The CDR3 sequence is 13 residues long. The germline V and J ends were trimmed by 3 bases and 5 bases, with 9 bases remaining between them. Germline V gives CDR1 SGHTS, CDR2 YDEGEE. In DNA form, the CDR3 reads TGTGCCAGCAGCTCCCTCAGGGATCAGCCCCAGCATTTT. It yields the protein CASSSLRDQPQHF.

CDR3 in amino acids: CASSDTGSHEQYF. CDR3 nucleotides: TGTGCCAGCAGTGATACAGGATCCCACGAGCAGTACTTC. This chain uses TRBV5-6 with TRBJ2-7; tentative D call: TRBD1 (5 bases). Germline V gene lookup returns CDR1 SGHDT and CDR2 YYEEEE. The ends were cut back, 5 bases at V and 5 bases at J, with 14 bases in the middle. The CDR3 contains 13 residues.

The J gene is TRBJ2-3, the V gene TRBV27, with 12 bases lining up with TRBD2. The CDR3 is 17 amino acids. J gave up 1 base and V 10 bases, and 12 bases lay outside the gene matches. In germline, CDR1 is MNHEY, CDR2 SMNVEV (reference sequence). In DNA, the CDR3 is TGTGCCACCCAGACTAGCGGGAGAATGGGGGGCACAGATACGCAGTATTTT. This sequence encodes CATQTSGRMGGTDTQYF.

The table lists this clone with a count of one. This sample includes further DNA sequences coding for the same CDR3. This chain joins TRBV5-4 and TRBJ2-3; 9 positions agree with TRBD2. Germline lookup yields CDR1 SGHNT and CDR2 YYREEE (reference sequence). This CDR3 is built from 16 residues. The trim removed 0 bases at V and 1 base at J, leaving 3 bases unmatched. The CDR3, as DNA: TGTGCCAGCAGCTTGGTCGCGGGAGGGGGCACAGATACGCAGTATTTT. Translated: CASSLVAGGGTDTQYF.

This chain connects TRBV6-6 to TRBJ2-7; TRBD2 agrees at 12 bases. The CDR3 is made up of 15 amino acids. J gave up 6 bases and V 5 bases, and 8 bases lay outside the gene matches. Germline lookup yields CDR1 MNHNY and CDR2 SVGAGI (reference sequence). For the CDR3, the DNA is TGTGCCAGCAGTCCCAGGCTAGCGGGAGGGTTCGAGCAGTACTTC. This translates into CASSPRLAGGFEQYF.

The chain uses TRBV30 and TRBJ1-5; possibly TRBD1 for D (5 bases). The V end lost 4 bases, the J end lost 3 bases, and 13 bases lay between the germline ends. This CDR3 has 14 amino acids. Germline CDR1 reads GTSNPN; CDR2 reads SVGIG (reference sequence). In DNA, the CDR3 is TGTGCCTGGACCCGGGTGGGGCCCAATCAGCCCCAGCATTTT. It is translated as CAWTRVGPNQPQHF.

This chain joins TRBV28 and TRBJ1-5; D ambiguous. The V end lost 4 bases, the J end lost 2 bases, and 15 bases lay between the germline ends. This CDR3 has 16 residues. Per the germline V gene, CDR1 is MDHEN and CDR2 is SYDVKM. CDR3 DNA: TGTGCCAGCAGTTCCCAGCGAGGTACGCGCAATCAGCCCCAGCATTTT. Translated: CASSSQRGTRNQPQHF. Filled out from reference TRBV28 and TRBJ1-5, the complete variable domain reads DVKVTQSSRYLVKRTGEKVFLECVQDMDHENMFWYRQDPGLGLRLIYFSYDVKMKEKGDIPEGYSVSREKKERFSLILESASTNQTSMYLCASSSQRGTRNQPQHFGDGTRLSIL.

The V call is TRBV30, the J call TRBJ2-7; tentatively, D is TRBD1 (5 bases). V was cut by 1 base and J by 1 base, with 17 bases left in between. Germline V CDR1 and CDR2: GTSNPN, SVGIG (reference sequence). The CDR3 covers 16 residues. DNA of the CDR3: TGTGCCTGGAGTGCGACGGCCTTACAGGCTTCCTACGAGCAGTACTTC. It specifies CAWSATALQASYEQYF.

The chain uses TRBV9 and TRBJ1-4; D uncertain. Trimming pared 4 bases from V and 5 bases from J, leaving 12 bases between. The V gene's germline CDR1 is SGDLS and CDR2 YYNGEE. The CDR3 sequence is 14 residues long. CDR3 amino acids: CASSPSISNEKLFF. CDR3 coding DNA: TGTGCCAGCAGCCCCAGCATTTCGAATGAAAAACTGTTTTTT.

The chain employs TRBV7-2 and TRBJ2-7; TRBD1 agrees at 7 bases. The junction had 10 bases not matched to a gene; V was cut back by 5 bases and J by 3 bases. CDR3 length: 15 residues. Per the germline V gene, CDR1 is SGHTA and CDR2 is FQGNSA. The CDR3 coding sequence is TGTGCCAGCAGCCGAGGGGACAGACTTTACTACGAGCAGTACTTC. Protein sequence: CASSRGDRLYYEQYF.

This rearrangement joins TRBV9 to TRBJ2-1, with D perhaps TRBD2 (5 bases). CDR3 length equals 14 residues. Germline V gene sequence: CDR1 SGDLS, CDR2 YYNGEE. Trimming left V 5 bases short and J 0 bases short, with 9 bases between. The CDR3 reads CASRPGTSYNEQFF. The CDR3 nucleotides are TGTGCCAGCAGGCCGGGAACCTCCTACAATGAGCAGTTCTTC. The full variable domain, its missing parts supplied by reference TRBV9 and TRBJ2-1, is DSGVTQTPKHLITATGQRVTLRCSPRSGDLSVYWYQQSLDQGLQFLIQYYNGEERAKGNILERFSAQQFPDLHSELNLSSLELGDSALYFCASRPGTSYNEQFFGPGTRLTVL.

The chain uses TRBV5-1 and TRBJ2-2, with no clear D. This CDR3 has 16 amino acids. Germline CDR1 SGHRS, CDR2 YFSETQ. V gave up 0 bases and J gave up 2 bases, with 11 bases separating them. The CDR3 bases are TGCGCCAGCAGCTTGGTGGGCCGACCTAACACCGGGGAGCTGTTTTTT. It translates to CASSLVGRPNTGELFF.